This passage covers 24 T cell receptor beta chains from one sample sequenced in a study of vaccination and CD4 T cells after COVID-19. Which antigens these TCRs recognize remains unknown. Sample treatment: approximately 9-day PBMC culture with coronavirus spike peptide pools or control peptides (ViraFEST assay). The Oncomine TCR Beta short-read assay was what sequenced the DNA obtained from cultured CD4+ T cells. TCRdb independently ran MiXCR on the PCR reads; one entry per CDR3 protein. Here the sample spans 3,700 or so distinct CDR3 sequences, 15% being singletons. What was sequenced was CD4+ T cells from blood, cultured in vitro. All receptors come from a human donor who had recovered from COVID-19.

V is TRBV10-1 and J is TRBJ2-7; 9 nucleotides align to TRBD1. The ends lost 8 bases at V and 9 bases at J; junction bases unmatched: 11. The CDR3 is made up of 13 amino acids. Germline V CDR1 and CDR2: WNHNN, SYGVQD (reference sequence). The CDR3 coding sequence is TGCGCCAGCGGGGACAGGGCGTCGCGAGGGCAGTACTTC. It translates to CASGDRASRGQYF.

The chain links TRBV12-5 to TRBJ2-7, with D uncertain. There are 15 residues in the CDR3. V gave up 2 bases and J gave up 8 bases, with 19 bases separating them. CDR1 and CDR2 from the germline V gene are LGHNT and FRNRAP. This CDR3 is CASGLSPTAITKQYF. Written as DNA, the CDR3 is TGTGCTAGTGGTTTGAGCCCTACAGCGATAACAAAGCAGTACTTC.

This clonotype has only a few counts. The chain recombines TRBV3-1 with TRBJ2-5; tentatively, D is TRBD2 (6 bases). CDR3 length: 13 amino acids. Germline lookup yields CDR1 LGHDT and CDR2 YNNKEL (reference sequence). V lost 5 bases and J 2 bases, leaving 9 bases between the germline ends. DNA for the CDR3: TGTGCCAGCAGCGATAGCGGTCAAGAGACCCAGTACTTC. It translates to CASSDSGQETQYF.

V is TRBV18 and J is TRBJ1-2; possible D gene TRBD1, 5 bases. Germline V gives CDR1 KGHSH, CDR2 LQKENI. This CDR3 comprises 13 residues. V was cut by 4 bases and J by 5 bases, with 11 bases left in between. The CDR3 DNA reads TGTGCCAGCTCACTTACAGGAGGATATGGCTACACCTTC. It specifies CASSLTGGYGYTF.

The chain employs TRBV15 and TRBJ2-1, with D possibly being TRBD1 (5 bases). Germline V lookup: CDR1 LNHNV, CDR2 YYDKDF (reference sequence). Trimming took off 9 bases at V and 0 bases at J, with 24 bases between the two ends. The CDR3 contains 18 residues. The CDR3 loop reads CATETPLSGANSYNEQFF. CDR3 DNA: TGTGCCACTGAAACTCCTCTAAGTGGGGCTAACTCCTACAATGAGCAGTTCTTC.

In DNA, the CDR3 is TGCGCCAGCAGCTTCTCCGGCACCGCGAACACCGGGGAGCTGTTTTTT. It encodes CASSFSGTANTGELFF. V usage is TRBV5-1 and J usage is TRBJ2-2; D not resolved. Trimming pared 2 bases from V and 0 bases from J, leaving 11 bases between. In germline, CDR1 is SGHRS, CDR2 YFSETQ. The CDR3 is 16 amino acids.

By share of the sample, this clonotype is medium-sized. This chain joins TRBV30 and TRBJ2-1; D is possibly TRBD2 (7 bases). CDR3 length: 16 residues. With 2 bases removed from V and 9 bases from J, the gap between germline ends came to 23 bases. The V gene's germline CDR1 is GTSNPN and CDR2 SVGIG (reference sequence). The CDR3 DNA reads as TGTGCCTGGAGTCATCGTTCGGGGGGCATGCATGGTGAGCAGTTCTTC. Translating gives CAWSHRSGGMHGEQFF.

This clonotype is deemed medium-sized. The chain links TRBV20-1 to TRBJ1-3; tentative D call: TRBD1 (5 bases). V shed 0 bases and J shed 2 bases, with 11 bases lying between them. Germline CDR1 and CDR2: DFQATT and SNEGSKA (reference sequence). The CDR3 is 15 residues long. The CDR3 region is CSAREFEGAGNTIYF. DNA for the CDR3: TGCAGTGCTAGAGAATTCGAAGGGGCTGGAAACACCATATATTTT.

In this sample, this clonotype is medium-sized. This chain links TRBV20-1 with TRBJ2-2; 10 bases agree with TRBD1. The germline CDR1 and CDR2 sequences are DFQATT and SNEGSKA (reference sequence). The CDR3 is 16 amino acids. V trimming: 3 bases; J trimming: 0 bases; junction bases outside the gene matches: 4. The DNA of the CDR3 is TGCAGTGCTAGGGGACAGGGGACCGCGAACACCGGGGAGCTGTTTTTT. It specifies CSARGQGTANTGELFF.

This clonotype has a handful of counts. The chain employs TRBV30 and TRBJ1-6, with D possibly TRBD1 on 5 matching bases. CDR3 size: 13 residues. Trimming took 3 bases from V and 5 from J, leaving 8 bases between them. Germline CDR1 is GTSNPN and CDR2 is SVGIG (reference sequence). CDR3 loop: CAWRVRDNSPLHF. The CDR3 DNA reads as TGTGCCTGGAGGGTCAGGGATAATTCACCCCTCCACTTT. The full variable domain, in which reference TRBV30 and TRBJ1-6 provide the parts outside the CDR3, is SQTIHQWPATLVQPVGSPLSLECTVEGTSNPNLYWYRQAAGRGLQLLFYSVGIGQISSEVPQNLSASRPQDRQFILSSKKLLLSDSGFYLCAWRVRDNSPLHFGNGTRLTVT.

By share of the sample, this clonotype is medium-sized (0.01 to 0.1%). The genes are TRBV7-2 and TRBJ2-2, with 12 bases lining up with TRBD2. The V gene end was trimmed by 10 bases and the J gene end by 4 bases; junction bases not matched to a gene: 7. The germline V gene encodes CDR1 SGHTA and CDR2 FQGNSA. The CDR3 covers 15 residues. CDR3: CATIQGLAGTGELFF. CDR3 in DNA: TGTGCCACCATCCAGGGACTAGCGGGCACCGGGGAGCTGTTTTTT.

V gene TRBV30 combines with J gene TRBJ1-5; 7 positions match TRBD1. V shed 2 bases and J 3 bases; nucleotides not matched to a gene: 7. The CDR3 covers 15 residues. CDR1 and CDR2 (germline): GTSNPN, SVGIG (reference sequence). CDR3 region: CAWSRGDSNNQPQHF. Here the CDR3 DNA reads TGTGCCTGGAGTAGAGGGGACAGTAACAATCAGCCCCAGCATTTT.

By proportion, this clonotype is medium-sized. J is TRBJ2-7 and V is TRBV6-1, with a weak D call TRBD1 (6 bases). CDR3 length: 14 amino acids. The ends were cut back, 5 bases at V and 3 bases at J, with 14 bases in the middle. Per germline, CDR1 MNHNS and CDR2 SASEGT. CDR3 nucleotides: TGTGCCAGCAGTCTTACAGGGCAGGGCTACGAGCAGTACTTC. Translated: CASSLTGQGYEQYF.

J is TRBJ1-6 and V is TRBV12-3 or TRBV12-4, with D unclear. V was pared by 2 bases and J by 6 bases, with 5 bases between. The CDR3 is 13 residues long. This CDR3 reads CASSLTLNSPLHF. CDR3 DNA: TGTGCCAGCAGTTTAACCCTTAATTCACCCCTCCACTTT.

This clonotype ranks as medium-sized. The chain links TRBV12-3 or TRBV12-4 to TRBJ2-3; a weak D match, TRBD2 (6 bases). The CDR3 runs 16 residues. Trimming took off 3 bases at V and 5 bases at J, with 18 bases between the two ends. The CDR3 spells CASSFYGRGGRDTQYF. The DNA for the CDR3 is TGTGCCAGCAGTTTCTACGGTAGGGGAGGTCGAGATACGCAGTATTTT.

This clonotype was observed a few times. CDR3 region: CASSSRGGGVRHGYTF. For the CDR3, the DNA is TGTGCCAGCAGCTCCAGGGGCGGGGGCGTTCGGCATGGCTACACCTTC. The chain joins TRBV7-2 to TRBJ1-2, with D possibly matching TRBD1 (6 bases). Trimming took 4 bases from V and 6 from J, leaving 21 bases between them. Germline V gives CDR1 SGHTA, CDR2 FQGNSA. The CDR3 totals 16 residues.

The chain recombines TRBV11-2 with TRBJ1-1; D is uncertain. Between the trimmed V and J ends, which lost 10 bases and 1 base, there was a span of 22 bases. Looked up from germline, CDR1 is SGHAT and CDR2 is FQNNGV. The CDR3 contains 16 residues. The CDR3 is CAKGYGVTVQNTEAFF. The CDR3 nucleotides are TGTGCCAAGGGCTACGGGGTTACAGTACAGAACACTGAAGCTTTCTTT.

Within the sample, this clonotype is medium-sized. The V call is TRBV7-6, the J call TRBJ1-6, with 7 positions matching TRBD1. The CDR3 contains 15 residues. With 8 bases clipped from V and 8 bases from J, the junction kept 12 bases outside the gene matches. Germline CDR1 is SGHVS and CDR2 is FNYEAQ. The CDR3 spells CASSPGGEGDSPLHF. CDR3 nucleotide sequence: TGTGCCAGCTCACCAGGGGGGGAAGGGGATTCACCCCTCCACTTT.

Notes on this clonotype: Mismatch with germline at one junction end may stem from a read error. This chain connects TRBV11-2 to TRBJ1-1; no definite D call. The CDR3 length is 14 residues. Germline V gene data show CDR1 as SGHAT and CDR2 as FQNNGV. In DNA, the CDR3 is TGTGCCAGCAGCCCCCGGACGGGGAACTCTGAAGCTTTCTTT. Its translation: CASSPRTGNSEAFF.

As concerns this clonotype: A read error is possible here, since a much larger clone lies one base away. The rearrangement joins TRBV27 to TRBJ1-2; D may be TRBD1 (5 bases). Trimming removed 5 bases from V and 2 bases from J, with 12 bases in between. The CDR3 is 14 residues long. Germline-derived CDR1 and CDR2 are MNHEY and SMNVEV (reference sequence). The CDR3 coding sequence is TGTGCCAGCAGTCTACGGGGGACGAACTATGGCTACACCTTC. Translation gives CASSLRGTNYGYTF.

This clonotype is medium-sized (0.01 to 0.1%). The rearrangement links TRBV12-3 or TRBV12-4 to TRBJ1-1; maybe TRBD1 (6 bases). V was trimmed by 3 bases and J by 0 bases, leaving 11 bases between them. The CDR3 sequence is 15 residues long. CDR3 sequence (DNA): TGTGCCAGCAGTTTTAGGGGGGGAATGAACACTGAAGCTTTCTTT. Translating gives CASSFRGGMNTEAFF.

This clonotype was detected only once. A single base separates this from a much larger clone, so it may be a read error. The chain recombines TRBV20-1 with TRBJ1-1, with D tentatively TRBD1 (5 bases). CDR1 is DFQATT, CDR2 SNEGSKA, per germline (reference sequence). Trimming pared 3 bases from V and 4 bases from J, leaving 15 bases between. The CDR3 extends over 14 amino acids. The CDR3 loop is CSASDPGRGTEAFF. The CDR3 bases are TGCAGTGCTAGTGACCCGGGGAGGGGCACTGAAGCTTTCTTT.

This chain uses TRBV5-4 with TRBJ1-1, with 8 bases that match TRBD1. The CDR3 contains 14 residues. CDR1 is SGHNT, CDR2 YYREEE, per germline (reference sequence). The V gene end was trimmed by 3 bases and the J gene end by 8 bases; junction bases not matched to a gene: 9. The CDR3 region has the DNA TGTGCCAGCAGCTCGGGACAGGCGGCGAGGGAAGCTTTCTTT. It specifies CASSSGQAAREAFF.

There are a few counts of this clonotype. The V and J genes are TRBV29-1 and TRBJ2-3, with 9 bases that match TRBD2. V lost 1 base, J lost 2 bases, and 4 bases stayed unmatched. The germline gives CDR1 SQVTM, CDR2 ANQGSEA. This CDR3 has 15 amino acids. The CDR3 sequence: CSVEGLAGTTDTQYF. CDR3 nucleotides: TGCAGCGTTGAAGGGCTAGCGGGGACCACAGATACGCAGTATTTT.